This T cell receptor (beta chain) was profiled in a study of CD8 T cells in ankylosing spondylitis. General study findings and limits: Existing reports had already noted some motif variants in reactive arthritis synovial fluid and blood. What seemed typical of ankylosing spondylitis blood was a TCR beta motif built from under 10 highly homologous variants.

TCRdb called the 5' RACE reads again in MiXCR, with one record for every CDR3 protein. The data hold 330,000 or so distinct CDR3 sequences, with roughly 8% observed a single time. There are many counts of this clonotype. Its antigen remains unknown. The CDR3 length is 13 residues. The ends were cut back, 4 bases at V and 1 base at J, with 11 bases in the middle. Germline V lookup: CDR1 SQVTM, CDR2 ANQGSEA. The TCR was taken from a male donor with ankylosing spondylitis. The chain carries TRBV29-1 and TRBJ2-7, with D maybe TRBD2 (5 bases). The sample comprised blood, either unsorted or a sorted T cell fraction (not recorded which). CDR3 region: CSVGLAVSYEQYF. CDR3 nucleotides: TGCAGCGTTGGGCTAGCAGTATCCTACGAGCAGTACTTC.